A single sample is the source of the 12 T cell receptor beta chains below, sequenced in a study of spatial heterogeneity in lung cancer. Broader study findings: Intratumoral expanded alpha and beta TCR counts were found to track tumor mutation counts.

TCRdb re-analysed the 5' RACE reads in MiXCR, keeping a single row per CDR3 protein. The repertoire holds around 20,000 distinct CDR3 sequences, approximately 9.7% seen once, with less than 25% in the top ten. The time point: sample taken at primary tumor resection. These receptors lack a known antigen. Here the sequenced sample was lung tumor tissue, taken at surgery. The receptors originated from a female donor with early-stage non-small cell lung cancer.

The table lists this clonotype with many counts. Being off target in a library aimed at alpha chains, this beta chain has a size of little meaning. CDR3 coding DNA: TGTGCCAGCAGACGAGGGGGCAATTACAATGAGCAGTTCTTC. Translated: CASRRGGNYNEQFF. V is TRBV2 and J is TRBJ2-1, with TRBD1 matching 7 bases. Looked up from germline, CDR1 is SNHLY and CDR2 is FYNNEI. The junction had 6 bases not matched to a gene; V was cut back by 6 bases and J by 4 bases. CDR3 length: 14 amino acids.

With respect to this clonotype: The library was designed around alpha chains, so this beta chain is a stray read whose abundance carries little weight. The chain joins TRBV12-3 or TRBV12-4 to TRBJ1-2; D is possibly TRBD1 (6 bases). The CDR3 has 12 residues. V gave up 9 bases and J gave up 9 bases, with 17 bases separating them. CDR3 coding DNA: TGTGCCAGTCTAGGGGGGGCGCGGAGCTACACCTTC. It specifies CASLGGARSYTF.

In this sample, this clonotype turned up many times. The size of this beta chain means little, since it is a stray read in a library made for alpha chains. This chain links TRBV9 with TRBJ1-1, with D hard to call. V lost 10 bases to trimming and J lost 7 bases, with 23 bases between them. Germline V CDR1 and CDR2: SGDLS, YYNGEE. The CDR3 has 14 amino acids. The CDR3, as DNA: TGTGCCTCCGCCCCGGGTCCTTCGGGAAATGAAGCTTTCTTT. Translating gives CASAPGPSGNEAFF.

This clonotype is termed medium-sized (0.01 to 0.1%). In a library made to pick up alpha chains, this beta chain is a stray read with a size that means little. The V call is TRBV20-1, the J call TRBJ1-4, with D perhaps matching TRBD1 (6 bases). The germline V gene has CDR1 DFQATT and CDR2 SNEGSKA (reference sequence). Trimming pared 5 bases from V and 5 bases from J, leaving 15 bases between. The length of the CDR3 is 14 residues. The CDR3 loop is CSAEEGGSNEKLFF. The CDR3 DNA sequence: TGCAGTGCTGAGGAGGGGGGCTCGAATGAAAAACTGTTTTTT.

This clonotype occurred a few times. This beta chain appears as a stray read in a library generated for alpha chains; its size is not informative. V and J are TRBV7-2 and TRBJ2-6; D unclear. The CDR3 loop spans 13 amino acids. Trimming shortened V by 1 base and J by 3 bases, and 1 base separated the two germline ends. Germline V lookup: CDR1 SGHTA, CDR2 FQGNSA. The CDR3 nucleotides are TGTGCCAGCAGCTTAGTTGGGGCCAACGTCCTGACTTTC. It translates to CASSLVGANVLTF.

In its sample, this clonotype was seen a few times. The library was designed around alpha chains, so this beta chain is a stray read whose abundance carries little weight. J is TRBJ2-2 and V is TRBV9; tentatively, D is TRBD1 (6 bases). The germline gives CDR1 SGDLS, CDR2 YYNGEE. The CDR3 spans 17 residues. V dropped 4 bases and J dropped 0 bases, with 16 bases sitting between them. CDR3 DNA: TGTGCCAGCAGCTTGACCGGGACAACTGCGAACACCGGGGAGCTGTTTTTT. Protein: CASSLTGTTANTGELFF.

This clonotype qualifies as large. Found in a library prepared for alpha chains, this beta chain is an off-target read, and its abundance has little meaning. The J gene is TRBJ1-1, the V gene TRBV7-9; perhaps TRBD1 as D (6 bases). This CDR3 is 13 amino acids long. Germline CDR1 reads SEHNR; CDR2 reads FQNEAQ (reference sequence). V was pared by 8 bases and J by 5 bases, with 15 bases between. The CDR3 protein is CASPQGDGTEAFF. The CDR3 nucleotides read TGTGCCAGCCCACAGGGAGATGGGACTGAAGCTTTCTTT. The full variable domain, its missing parts supplied by reference TRBV7-9 and TRBJ1-1, is DTGVSQNPRHKITKRGQNVTFRCDPISEHNRLYWYRQTLGQGPEFLTYFQNEAQLEKSRLLSDRFSAERPKGSFSTLEIQRTEQGDSAMYLCASPQGDGTEAFFGQGTRLTVV.

At least ten counts were recorded for this clonotype. This beta chain represents an off-target read in a library built for alpha chains; its size is of limited meaning. The chain links TRBV5-1 to TRBJ1-1; 9 nucleotides match TRBD1. CDR1 is SGHRS, CDR2 YFSETQ, per germline. The CDR3 consists of 15 residues. J lost 1 base, V lost 4 bases, and 5 bases had no gene match. The CDR3 reads CASSSGQGTNTEAFF. The CDR3 DNA reads TGCGCCAGCAGCAGCGGACAGGGGACGAACACTGAAGCTTTCTTT.

The sample holds many counts of this clonotype. With the library built for alpha chains, this beta chain is off target and its frequency is not meaningful. This sequence joins TRBV28 and TRBJ2-7; D unresolved. Trimming took 6 bases from V and 3 from J, leaving 15 bases between them. Germline V gene sequence: CDR1 MDHEN, CDR2 SYDVKM. The CDR3 length is 14 residues. Here the CDR3 DNA reads TGTGCCAGCAGGCCCGGGCAGTTTCTCTACGAGCAGTACTTC. Its translation is CASRPGQFLYEQYF.

This clonotype is termed medium-sized (0.01 to 0.1%). This beta chain lies outside the target of a library built for alpha chains; its clone size means little. V usage is TRBV6-2 or TRBV6-3 and J usage is TRBJ1-5; TRBD1 is a possible D gene (6 bases). CDR1 is MNHEY, CDR2 SVGEGT, per germline. The CDR3 extends over 14 amino acids. Trimming took 8 bases from V and 0 from J, leaving 11 bases between them. The CDR3 nucleotides read TGTGCCAGCTGGGACAACCTTAGCAATCAGCCCCAGCATTTT. Its translation is CASWDNLSNQPQHF.

This clonotype is medium-sized by share. With the library built for alpha chains, this beta chain is off target and its frequency is not meaningful. The chain recombines TRBV29-1 with TRBJ2-3; D is unresolved. Trimming removed 5 bases from V and 3 bases from J, with 18 bases in between. Germline V CDR1 and CDR2: SQVTM, ANQGSEA. CDR3 length: 15 amino acids. CDR3 amino acids: CSVLVEEWVTDTQYF. The CDR3 DNA reads TGCAGCGTTCTCGTCGAAGAGTGGGTTACAGATACGCAGTATTTT.

This clonotype appeared many times. Found in a library prepared for alpha chains, this beta chain is an off-target read, and its abundance has little meaning. The rearrangement links TRBV12-3 or TRBV12-4 to TRBJ1-6; tentative D call: TRBD1 (5 bases). V lost 8 bases, J lost 10 bases, and 15 bases lay in between. The CDR3 runs to 13 residues. The CDR3 spells CASHRDGGSPLHF. The CDR3 region has the DNA TGTGCCAGCCACCGGGACGGCGGGTCACCCCTCCACTTT.